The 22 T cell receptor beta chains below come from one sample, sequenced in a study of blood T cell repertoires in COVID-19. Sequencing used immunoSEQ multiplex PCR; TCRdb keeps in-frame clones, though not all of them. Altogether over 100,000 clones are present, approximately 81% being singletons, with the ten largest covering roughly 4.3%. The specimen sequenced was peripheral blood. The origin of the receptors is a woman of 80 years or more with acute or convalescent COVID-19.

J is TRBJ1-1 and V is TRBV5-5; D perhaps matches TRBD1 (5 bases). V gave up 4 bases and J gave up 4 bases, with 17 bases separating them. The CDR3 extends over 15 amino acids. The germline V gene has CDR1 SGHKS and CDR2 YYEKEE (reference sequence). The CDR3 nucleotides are TGTGCCAGCAGCACCGACGGGGGAAGGTTCACTGAAGCTTTCTTT. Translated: CASSTDGGRFTEAFF.

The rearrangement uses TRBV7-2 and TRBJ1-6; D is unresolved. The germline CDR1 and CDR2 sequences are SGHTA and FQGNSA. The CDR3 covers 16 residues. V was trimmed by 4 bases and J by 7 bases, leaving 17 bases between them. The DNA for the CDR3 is TGTGCCAGCAGCTCTCAGTCCGGGTTTTCGAATTCACCCCTCCACTTT. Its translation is CASSSQSGFSNSPLHF. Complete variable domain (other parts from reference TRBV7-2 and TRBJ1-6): GAGVSQSPSNKVTEKGKDVELRCDPISGHTALYWYRQSLGQGLEFLIYFQGNSAPDKSGLPSDRFSAERTGGSVSTLTIQRTQQEDSAVYLCASSSQSGFSNSPLHFGNGTRLTVT.

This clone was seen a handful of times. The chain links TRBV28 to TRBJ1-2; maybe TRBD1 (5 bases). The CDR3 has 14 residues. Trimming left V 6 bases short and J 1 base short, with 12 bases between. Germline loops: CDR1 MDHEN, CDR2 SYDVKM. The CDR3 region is CASRAGGNNYGYTF. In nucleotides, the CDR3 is TGTGCCAGCAGAGCCGGGGGGAATAACTATGGCTACACCTTC.

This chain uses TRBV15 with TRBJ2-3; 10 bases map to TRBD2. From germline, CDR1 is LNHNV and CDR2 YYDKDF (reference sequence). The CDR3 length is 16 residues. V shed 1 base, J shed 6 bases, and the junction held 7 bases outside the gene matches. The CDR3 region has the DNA TGTGCCACCAGCAGAGGTACTAGCGGGGCTTCGGATACGCAGTATTTT. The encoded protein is CATSRGTSGASDTQYF.

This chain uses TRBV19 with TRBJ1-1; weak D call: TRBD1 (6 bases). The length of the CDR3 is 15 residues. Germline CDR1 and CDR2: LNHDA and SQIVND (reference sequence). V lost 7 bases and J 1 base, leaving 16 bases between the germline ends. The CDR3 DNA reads TGTGCCAGTATGCTGGGACAATCCCAGAACACTGAAGCTTTCTTT. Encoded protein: CASMLGQSQNTEAFF.

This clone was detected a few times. The CDR3 DNA follows: TGCGCCAGCAGCCAACAGGGTCTCCGGATTTTGAACACTGAAGCTTTCTTT. Protein: CASSQQGLRILNTEAFF. This chain uses TRBV4-1 with TRBJ1-1; D may be TRBD1 (5 bases). V shed 2 bases and J shed 0 bases, with 16 bases lying between them. Germline CDR1 reads MGHRA; CDR2 reads YSYEKL. The CDR3 runs 17 residues.

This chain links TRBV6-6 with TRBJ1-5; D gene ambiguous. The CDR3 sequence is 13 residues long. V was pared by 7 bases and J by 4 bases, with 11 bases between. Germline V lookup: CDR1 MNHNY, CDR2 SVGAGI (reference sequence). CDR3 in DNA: TGTGCCAGCAATCGAGAGAGGAATCAGCCCCAGCATTTT. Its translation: CASNRERNQPQHF.

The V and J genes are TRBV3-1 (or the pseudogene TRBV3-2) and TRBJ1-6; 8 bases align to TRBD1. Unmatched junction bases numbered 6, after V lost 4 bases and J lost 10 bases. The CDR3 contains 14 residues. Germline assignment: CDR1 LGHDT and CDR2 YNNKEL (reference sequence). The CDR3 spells CASSPSTGGSPLHF. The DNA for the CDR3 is TGTGCCAGCAGCCCAAGCACAGGGGGATCACCCCTCCACTTT.

The CDR3 sequence is CASSAGGGAKNIQYF. The DNA for the CDR3 is TGTGCCAGCAGTGCGGGGGGTGGGGCCAAAAACATTCAGTACTTC. The chain joins TRBV5-4 to TRBJ2-4, with 8 bases fitting TRBD2. The V gene's germline CDR1 is SGHNT and CDR2 YYREEE (reference sequence). V shed 5 bases and J 1 base; nucleotides not matched to a gene: 5. This CDR3 contains 15 residues.

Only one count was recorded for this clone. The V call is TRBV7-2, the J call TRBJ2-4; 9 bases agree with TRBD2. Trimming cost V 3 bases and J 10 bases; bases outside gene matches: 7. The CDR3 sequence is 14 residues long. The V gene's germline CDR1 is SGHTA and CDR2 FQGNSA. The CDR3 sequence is CASSLLAGVGIQYF. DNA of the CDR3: TGTGCCAGCAGCTTGTTAGCGGGAGTAGGAATTCAGTACTTC.

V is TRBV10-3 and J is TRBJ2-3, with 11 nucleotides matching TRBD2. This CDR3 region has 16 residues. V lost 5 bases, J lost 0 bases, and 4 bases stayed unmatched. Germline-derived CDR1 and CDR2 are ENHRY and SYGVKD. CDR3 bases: TGTGCCATCAGTCCCCGACTAGCGGGGAGCACAGATACGCAGTATTTT. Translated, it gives CAISPRLAGSTDTQYF.

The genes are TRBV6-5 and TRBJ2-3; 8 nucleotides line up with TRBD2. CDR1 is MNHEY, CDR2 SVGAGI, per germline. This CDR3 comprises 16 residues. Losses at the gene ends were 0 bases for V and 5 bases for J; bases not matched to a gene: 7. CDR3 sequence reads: CASSYSSAGDQDTQYF. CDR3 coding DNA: TGTGCCAGCAGTTACTCATCAGCGGGAGATCAAGATACGCAGTATTTT.

CDR3 sequence reads: CASSQPSVRQQFF. CDR3 bases: TGTGCCAGCAGCCAGCCTAGCGTGAGACAGCAGTTCTTC. V gene TRBV6-5 combines with J gene TRBJ2-1; TRBD2 might be the D (6 bases). Germline assignment: CDR1 MNHEY and CDR2 SVGAGI. V was cut by 6 bases and J by 11 bases, with 17 bases left in between. CDR3 length: 13 amino acids.

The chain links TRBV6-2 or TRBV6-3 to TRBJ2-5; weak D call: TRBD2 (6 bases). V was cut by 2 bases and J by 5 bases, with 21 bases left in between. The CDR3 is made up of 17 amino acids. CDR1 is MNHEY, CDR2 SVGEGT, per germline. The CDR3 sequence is CASSYTFRSGTGETQYF. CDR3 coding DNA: TGTGCCAGCAGTTACACGTTTCGGTCTGGGACTGGCGAGACCCAGTACTTC.

In nucleotides, the CDR3 is TGTGCCAGCAGTTTACCCCGCTCTGGAAACACCATATATTTT. As protein: CASSLPRSGNTIYF. The rearrangement uses TRBV28 and TRBJ1-3; D remains unclear. Trimming removed 2 bases from V and 0 bases from J, with 5 bases in between. This CDR3 is built from 14 residues. The V gene's germline CDR1 is MDHEN and CDR2 SYDVKM.

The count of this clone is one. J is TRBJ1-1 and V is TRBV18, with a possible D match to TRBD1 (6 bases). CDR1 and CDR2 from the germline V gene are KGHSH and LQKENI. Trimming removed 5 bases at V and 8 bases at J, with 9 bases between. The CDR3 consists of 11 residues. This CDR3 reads CASSAGTEAFF. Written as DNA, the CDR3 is TGTGCCAGCTCAGCAGGGACAGAAGCTTTCTTT.

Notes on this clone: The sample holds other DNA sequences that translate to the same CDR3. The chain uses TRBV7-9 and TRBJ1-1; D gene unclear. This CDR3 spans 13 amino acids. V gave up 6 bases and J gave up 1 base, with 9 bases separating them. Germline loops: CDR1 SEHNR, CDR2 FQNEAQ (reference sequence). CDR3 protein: CASSLTGNTEAFF. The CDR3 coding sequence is TGTGCCAGCAGTCTGACGGGGAACACTGAAGCTTTCTTT.

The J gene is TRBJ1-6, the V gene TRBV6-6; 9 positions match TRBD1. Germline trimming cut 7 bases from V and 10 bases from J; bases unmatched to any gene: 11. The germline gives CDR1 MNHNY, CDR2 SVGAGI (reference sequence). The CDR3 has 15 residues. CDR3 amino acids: CASTESGQGWSPLHF. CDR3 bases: TGTGCCAGCACCGAATCGGGACAGGGTTGGTCACCCCTCCACTTT.

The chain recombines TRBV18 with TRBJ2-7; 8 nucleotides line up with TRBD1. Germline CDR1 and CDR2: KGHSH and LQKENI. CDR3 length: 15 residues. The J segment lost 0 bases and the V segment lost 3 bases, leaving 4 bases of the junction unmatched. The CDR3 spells CASSPGQGASYEQYF. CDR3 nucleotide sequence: TGTGCCAGCTCACCTGGTCAGGGGGCCTCCTACGAGCAGTACTTC.

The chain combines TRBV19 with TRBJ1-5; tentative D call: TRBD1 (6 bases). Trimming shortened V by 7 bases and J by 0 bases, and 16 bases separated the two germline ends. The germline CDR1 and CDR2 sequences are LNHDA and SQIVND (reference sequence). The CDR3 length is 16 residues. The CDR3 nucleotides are TGTGCCAGTACTCAAGTAACAGGGACTAGCAATCAGCCCCAGCATTTT. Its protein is CASTQVTGTSNQPQHF.

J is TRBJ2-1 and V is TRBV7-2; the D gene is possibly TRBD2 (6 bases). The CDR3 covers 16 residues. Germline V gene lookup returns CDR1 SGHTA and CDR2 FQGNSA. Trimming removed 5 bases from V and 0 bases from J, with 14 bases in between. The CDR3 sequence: CASSRSSSASYNEQFF. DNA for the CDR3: TGTGCCAGCAGCAGATCTTCTAGCGCCTCCTACAATGAGCAGTTCTTC.

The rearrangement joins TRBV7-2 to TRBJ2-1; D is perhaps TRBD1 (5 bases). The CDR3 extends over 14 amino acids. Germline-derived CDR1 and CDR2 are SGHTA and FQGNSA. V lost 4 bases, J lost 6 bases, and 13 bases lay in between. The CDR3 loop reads CASSSLRGSNEQFF. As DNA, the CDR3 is TGTGCCAGCAGCTCACTTAGGGGCTCCAATGAGCAGTTCTTC.